A selection of T cell receptor beta chains follows, all from one sample in a study of T-cell memory formation after mild COVID-19. TCRdb ran MiXCR on the 5' RACE reads and lists one entry per CDR3 protein. The data show under 550,000 distinct CDR3 sequences, under 20% seen once. Source material: PBMCs or a T cell subset sorted from them (not recorded which). The receptors here all came from a man between 18 and 29 years old who had mild COVID-19 (a few samples of this study predate the infection). Cell type and time point are not known. The CDR3 runs from the conserved cysteine through the conserved F or W. Fields, in order: D gene, V gene, clone size, J gene, CDR3 protein, CDR3 DNA. A D gene is named only where the DNA matches it firmly. Clone size is shown for a subset of rows, as once, few, many or a class of expanded clone.

D gene: TRBD2
V gene: TRBV7-9
clone size: NA
J gene: TRBJ2-1
CDR3 protein: CASGTMANEQFF
CDR3 DNA: TGTGCCAGCGGGACTATGGCTAATGAGCAGTTCTTC

D gene: NA
V gene: TRBV28
clone size: few
J gene: TRBJ1-2
CDR3 protein: CASSSPAYGYTF
CDR3 DNA: TGTGCCAGCAGTTCGCCGGCCTATGGCTACACCTTC

D gene: TRBD2
V gene: TRBV6-6
clone size: NA
J gene: TRBJ2-4
CDR3 protein: CASSYRSIAGRDKNIQYF
CDR3 DNA: TGTGCCAGCAGTTACCGATCAATAGCGGGGAGGGACAAAAACATTCAGTACTTC

D gene: TRBD2
V gene: TRBV13
clone size: few
J gene: TRBJ2-3
CDR3 protein: CASSHGTSGGATQRDTQYF
CDR3 DNA: TGTGCCAGCAGCCACGGGACTAGCGGGGGGGCCACTCAGAGGGATACGCAGTATTTT

D gene: NA
V gene: TRBV6-5
clone size: NA
J gene: TRBJ1-1
CDR3 protein: CASRYRASMNTEAFF
CDR3 DNA: TGTGCCAGCAGGTACAGGGCAAGCATGAACACTGAAGCTTTCTTT

D gene: TRBD1
V gene: TRBV24-1
clone size: few
J gene: TRBJ2-2
CDR3 protein: CATGDRGEGGELFF
CDR3 DNA: TGTGCCACCGGGGACAGAGGCGAAGGCGGGGAGCTGTTTTTT

D gene: NA
V gene: TRBV7-8
clone size: NA
J gene: TRBJ1-6
CDR3 protein: CASSLRGSPLHF
CDR3 DNA: TGTGCCAGCAGCTTAAGGGGTTCACCCCTCCACTTT

D gene: NA
V gene: TRBV30
clone size: NA
J gene: TRBJ2-5
CDR3 protein: CAWSSDIQETQYF
CDR3 DNA: TGTGCCTGGAGTTCGGACATCCAAGAGACCCAGTACTTC

D gene: NA
V gene: TRBV6-5
clone size: few
J gene: TRBJ2-5
CDR3 protein: CASSLLGSARETQYF
CDR3 DNA: TGTGCCAGCAGTCTTCTTGGTTCGGCGCGGGAGACCCAGTACTTC

D gene: TRBD1
V gene: TRBV18
clone size: NA
J gene: TRBJ2-3
CDR3 protein: CASSNRGPTSTDTQYF
CDR3 DNA: TGTGCCAGCTCAAACAGGGGGCCGACTAGCACAGATACGCAGTATTTT